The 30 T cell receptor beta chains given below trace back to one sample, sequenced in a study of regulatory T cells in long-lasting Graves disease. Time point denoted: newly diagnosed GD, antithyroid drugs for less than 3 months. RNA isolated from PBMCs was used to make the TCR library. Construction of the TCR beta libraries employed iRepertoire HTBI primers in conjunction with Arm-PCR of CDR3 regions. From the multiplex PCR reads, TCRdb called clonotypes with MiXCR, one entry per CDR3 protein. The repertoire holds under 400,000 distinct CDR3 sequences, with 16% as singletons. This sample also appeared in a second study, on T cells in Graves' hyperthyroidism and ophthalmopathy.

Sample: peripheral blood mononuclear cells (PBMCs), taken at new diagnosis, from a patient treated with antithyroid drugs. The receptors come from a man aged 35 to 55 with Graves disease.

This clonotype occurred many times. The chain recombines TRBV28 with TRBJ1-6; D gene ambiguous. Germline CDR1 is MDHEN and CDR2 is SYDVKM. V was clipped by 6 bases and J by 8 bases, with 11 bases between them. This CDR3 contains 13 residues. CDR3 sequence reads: CASSLRVDSPLHF. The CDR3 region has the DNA TGTGCCAGCAGCCTCCGGGTCGATTCACCCCTCCACTTT.

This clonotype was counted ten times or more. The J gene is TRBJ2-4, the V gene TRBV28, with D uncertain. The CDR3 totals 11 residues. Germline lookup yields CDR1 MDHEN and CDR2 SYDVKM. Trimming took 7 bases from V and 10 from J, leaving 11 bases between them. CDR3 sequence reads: CASTNSAIQYF. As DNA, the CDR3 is TGTGCCAGCACCAACTCCGCTATTCAGTACTTC.

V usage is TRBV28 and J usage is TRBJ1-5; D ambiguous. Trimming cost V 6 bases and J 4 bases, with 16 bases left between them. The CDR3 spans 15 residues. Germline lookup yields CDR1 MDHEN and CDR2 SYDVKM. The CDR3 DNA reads TGTGCCAGCAGGACGGTGGGGTGGGGAAATCAGCCCCAGCATTTT. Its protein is CASRTVGWGNQPQHF.

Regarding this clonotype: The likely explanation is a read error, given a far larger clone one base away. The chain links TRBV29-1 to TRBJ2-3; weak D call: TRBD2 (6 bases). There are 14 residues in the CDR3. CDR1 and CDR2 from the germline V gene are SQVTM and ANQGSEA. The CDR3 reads CSVEVNRGGETRYF. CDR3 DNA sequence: TGCAGCGTTGAAGTAAACCGGGGAGGAGAGACCCGGTACTTC.

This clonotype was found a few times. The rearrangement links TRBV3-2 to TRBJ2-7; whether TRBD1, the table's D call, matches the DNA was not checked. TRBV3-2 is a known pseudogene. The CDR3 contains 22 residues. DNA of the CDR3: TGTGCCAGCAGCCAAGATAACGTGACCGGGACAGGGGGCGACCTCATTACGTACGAGCAGTACTTC. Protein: CASSQDNVTGTGGDLITYEQYF.

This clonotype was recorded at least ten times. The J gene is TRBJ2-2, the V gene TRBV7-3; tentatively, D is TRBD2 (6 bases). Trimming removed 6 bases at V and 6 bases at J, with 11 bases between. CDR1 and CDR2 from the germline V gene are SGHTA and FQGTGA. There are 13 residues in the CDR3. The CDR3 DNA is TGTGCCAGCAGGGACTCGGGGGCCGGGGAGCTGTTTTTT. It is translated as CASRDSGAGELFF.

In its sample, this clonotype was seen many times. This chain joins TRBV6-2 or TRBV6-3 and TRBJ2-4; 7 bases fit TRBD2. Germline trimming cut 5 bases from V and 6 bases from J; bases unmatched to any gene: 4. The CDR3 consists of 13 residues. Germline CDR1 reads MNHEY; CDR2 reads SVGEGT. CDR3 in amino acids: CASSGLVANIQYF. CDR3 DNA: TGTGCCAGCAGTGGACTAGTGGCAAACATTCAGTACTTC.

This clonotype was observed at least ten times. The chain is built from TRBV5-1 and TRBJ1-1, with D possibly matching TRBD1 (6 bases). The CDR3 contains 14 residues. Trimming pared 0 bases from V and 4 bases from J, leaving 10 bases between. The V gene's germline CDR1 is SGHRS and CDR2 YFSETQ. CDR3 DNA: TGCGCCAGCAGCTTGGAACAGGGTACCACTGAAGCTTTCTTT. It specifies CASSLEQGTTEAFF.

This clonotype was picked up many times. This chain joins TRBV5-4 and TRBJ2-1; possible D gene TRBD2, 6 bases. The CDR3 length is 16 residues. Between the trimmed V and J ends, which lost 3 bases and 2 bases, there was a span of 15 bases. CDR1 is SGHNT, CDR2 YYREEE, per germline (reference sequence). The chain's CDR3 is CASSSKGLLTYNEQFF. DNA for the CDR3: TGTGCCAGCAGCTCCAAGGGACTGCTAACCTACAATGAGCAGTTCTTC. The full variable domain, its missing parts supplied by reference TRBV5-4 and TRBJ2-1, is ETGVTQSPTHLIKTRGQQVTLRCSSQSGHNTVSWYQQALGQGPQFIFQYYREEENGRGNFPPRFSGLQFPNYSSELNVNALELDDSALYLCASSSKGLLTYNEQFFGPGTRLTVL.

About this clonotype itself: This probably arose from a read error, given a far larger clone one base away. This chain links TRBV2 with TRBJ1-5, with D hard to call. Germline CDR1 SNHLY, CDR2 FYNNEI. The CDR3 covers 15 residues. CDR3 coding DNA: TGTACCAGCCGAGATGGGCCGCTGGGCAATCAGCCCCAGCATTTT. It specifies CTSRDGPLGNQPQHF. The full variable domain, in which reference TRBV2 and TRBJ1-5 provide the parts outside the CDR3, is EPEVTQTPSHQVTQMGQEVILRCVPISNHLYFYWYRQILGQKVEFLVSFYNNEISEKSEIFDDQFSVERPDGSNFTLKIRSTKLEDSAMYFCTSRDGPLGNQPQHFGDGTRLSIL.

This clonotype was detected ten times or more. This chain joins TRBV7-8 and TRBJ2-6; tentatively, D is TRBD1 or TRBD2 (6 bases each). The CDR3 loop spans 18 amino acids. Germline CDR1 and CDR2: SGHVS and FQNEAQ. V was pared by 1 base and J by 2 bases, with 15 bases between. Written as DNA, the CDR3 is TGTGCCAGCAGCTTAGAGGGGGGCCGGCGACCTGGGGCCAACGTCCTGACTTTC. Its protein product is CASSLEGGRRPGANVLTF.

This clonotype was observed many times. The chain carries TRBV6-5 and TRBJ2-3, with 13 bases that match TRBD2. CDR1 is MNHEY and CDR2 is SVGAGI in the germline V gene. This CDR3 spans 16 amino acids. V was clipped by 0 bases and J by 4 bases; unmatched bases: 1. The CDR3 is CASSYSGTSGADTQYF. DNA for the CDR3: TGTGCCAGCAGTTACTCGGGGACTAGCGGGGCAGATACGCAGTATTTT.

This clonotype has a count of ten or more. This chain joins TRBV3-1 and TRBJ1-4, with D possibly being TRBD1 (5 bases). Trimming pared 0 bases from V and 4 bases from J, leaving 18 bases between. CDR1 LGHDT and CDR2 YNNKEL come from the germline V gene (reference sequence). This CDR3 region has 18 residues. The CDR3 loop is CASSQERFPWDLNEKLFF. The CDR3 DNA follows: TGTGCCAGCAGCCAAGAAAGATTTCCTTGGGACCTTAATGAAAAACTGTTTTTT.

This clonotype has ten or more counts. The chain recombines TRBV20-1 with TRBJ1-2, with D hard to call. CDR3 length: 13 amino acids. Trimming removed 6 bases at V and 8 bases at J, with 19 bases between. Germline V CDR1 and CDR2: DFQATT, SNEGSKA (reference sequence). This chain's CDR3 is CSAPLEGARGYTF. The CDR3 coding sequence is TGCAGTGCACCCCTGGAGGGAGCTCGGGGCTACACCTTC.

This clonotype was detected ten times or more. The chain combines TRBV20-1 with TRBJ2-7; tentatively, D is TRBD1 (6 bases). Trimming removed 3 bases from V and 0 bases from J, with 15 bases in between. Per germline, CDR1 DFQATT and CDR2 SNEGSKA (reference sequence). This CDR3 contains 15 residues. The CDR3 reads CSASVPRGSSYEQYF. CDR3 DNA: TGCAGTGCTAGTGTCCCCAGGGGAAGCTCCTACGAGCAGTACTTC.

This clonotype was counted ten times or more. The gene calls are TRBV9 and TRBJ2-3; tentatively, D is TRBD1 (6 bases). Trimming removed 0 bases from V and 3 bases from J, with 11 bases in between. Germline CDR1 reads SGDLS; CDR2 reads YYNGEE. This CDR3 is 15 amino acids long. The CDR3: CASSVGGRGTDTQYF. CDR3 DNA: TGTGCCAGCAGCGTAGGAGGAAGGGGGACAGATACGCAGTATTTT.

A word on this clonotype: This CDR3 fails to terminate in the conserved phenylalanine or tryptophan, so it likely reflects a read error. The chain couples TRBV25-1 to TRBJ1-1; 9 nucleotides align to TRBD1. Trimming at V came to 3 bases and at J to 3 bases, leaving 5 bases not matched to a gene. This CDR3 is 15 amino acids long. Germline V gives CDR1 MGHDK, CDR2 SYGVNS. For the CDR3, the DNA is TGTGCCAGCAGTGACCGGACAGGGGTTGACACTGAAGCTTTCCTT. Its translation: CASSDRTGVDTEAFL.

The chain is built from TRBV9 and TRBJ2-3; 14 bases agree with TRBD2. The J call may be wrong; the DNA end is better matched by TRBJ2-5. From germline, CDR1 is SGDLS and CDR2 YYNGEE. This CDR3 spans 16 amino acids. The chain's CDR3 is CASSVGLAGGHETQYF. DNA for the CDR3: TGTGCCAGCAGCGTAGGACTAGCGGGGGGGCATGAGACCCAGTACTTC.

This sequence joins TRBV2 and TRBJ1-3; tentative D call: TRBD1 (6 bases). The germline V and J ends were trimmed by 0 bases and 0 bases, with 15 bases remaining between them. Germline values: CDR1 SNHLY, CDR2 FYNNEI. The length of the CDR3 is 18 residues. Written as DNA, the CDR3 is TGTGCCAGCAGTGAAGCTATCCGGACAGCCTCCTCTGGAAACACCATATATTTT. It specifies CASSEAIRTASSGNTIYF.

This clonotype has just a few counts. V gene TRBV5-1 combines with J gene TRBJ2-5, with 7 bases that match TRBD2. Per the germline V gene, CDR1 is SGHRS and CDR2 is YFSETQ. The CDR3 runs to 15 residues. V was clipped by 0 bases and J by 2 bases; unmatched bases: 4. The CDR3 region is CASSLGLADQETQYF. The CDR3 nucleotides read TGCGCCAGCAGCTTGGGACTAGCCGATCAAGAGACCCAGTACTTC.

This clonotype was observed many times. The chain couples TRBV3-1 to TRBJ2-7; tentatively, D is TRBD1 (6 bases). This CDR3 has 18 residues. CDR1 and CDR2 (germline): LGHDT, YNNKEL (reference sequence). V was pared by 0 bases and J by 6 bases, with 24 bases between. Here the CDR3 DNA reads TGTGCCAGCAGCCAAGATCTTGGCCAGGGGAGTATCGTTGGCGAGCAGTACTTC. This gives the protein CASSQDLGQGSIVGEQYF.

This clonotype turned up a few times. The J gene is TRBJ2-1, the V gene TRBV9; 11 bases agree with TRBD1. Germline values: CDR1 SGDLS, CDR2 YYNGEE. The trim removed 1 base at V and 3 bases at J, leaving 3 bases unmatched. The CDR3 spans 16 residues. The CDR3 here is CASSVSGTGGYNEQFF. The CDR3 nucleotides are TGTGCCAGCAGCGTATCCGGGACAGGGGGCTACAATGAGCAGTTCTTC.

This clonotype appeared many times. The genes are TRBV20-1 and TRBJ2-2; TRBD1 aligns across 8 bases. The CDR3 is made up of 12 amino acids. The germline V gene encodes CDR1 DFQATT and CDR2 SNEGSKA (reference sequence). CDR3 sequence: CGKQGESGELFF. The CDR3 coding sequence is TGCGGAAAACAGGGGGAGTCCGGGGAGCTGTTTTTT.

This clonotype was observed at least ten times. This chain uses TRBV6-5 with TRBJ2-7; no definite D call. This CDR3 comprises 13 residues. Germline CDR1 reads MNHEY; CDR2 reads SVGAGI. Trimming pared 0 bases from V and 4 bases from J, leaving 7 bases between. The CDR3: CASSYSRIYEQYF. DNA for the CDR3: TGTGCCAGCAGTTACTCGAGGATTTACGAGCAGTACTTC.

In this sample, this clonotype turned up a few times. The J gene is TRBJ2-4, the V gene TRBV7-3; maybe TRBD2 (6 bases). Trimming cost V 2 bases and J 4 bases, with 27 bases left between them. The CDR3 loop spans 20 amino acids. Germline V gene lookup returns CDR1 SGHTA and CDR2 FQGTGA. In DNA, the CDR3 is TGTGCCAGCAGCTTAGAGGGTTTGAGCGGGCGGGGCCAAAGAAAAAACATTCAGTACTTC. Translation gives CASSLEGLSGRGQRKNIQYF.

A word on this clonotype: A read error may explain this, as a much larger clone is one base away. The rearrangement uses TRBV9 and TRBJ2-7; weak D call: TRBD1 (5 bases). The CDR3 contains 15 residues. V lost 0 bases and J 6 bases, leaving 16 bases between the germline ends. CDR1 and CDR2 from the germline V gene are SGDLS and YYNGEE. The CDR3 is CASSVGEGAVGEQYF. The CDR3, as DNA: TGTGCCAGCAGCGTAGGTGAAGGGGCAGTAGGCGAGCAGTACTTC.

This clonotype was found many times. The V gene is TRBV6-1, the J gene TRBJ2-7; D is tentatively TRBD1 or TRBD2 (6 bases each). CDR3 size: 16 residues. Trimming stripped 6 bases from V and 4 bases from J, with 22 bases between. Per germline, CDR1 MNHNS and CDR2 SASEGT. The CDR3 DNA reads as TGTGCCAGCAGCTACTGGGGGGCTACGATTGGGTACGAGCAGTACTTC. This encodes CASSYWGATIGYEQYF.

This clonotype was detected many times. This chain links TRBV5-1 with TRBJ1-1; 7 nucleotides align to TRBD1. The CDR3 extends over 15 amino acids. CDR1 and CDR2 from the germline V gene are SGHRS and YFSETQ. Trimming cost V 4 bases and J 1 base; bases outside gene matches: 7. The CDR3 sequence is CASSAGQASNTEAFF. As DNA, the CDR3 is TGCGCCAGCAGCGCCGGACAGGCCTCGAACACTGAAGCTTTCTTT.

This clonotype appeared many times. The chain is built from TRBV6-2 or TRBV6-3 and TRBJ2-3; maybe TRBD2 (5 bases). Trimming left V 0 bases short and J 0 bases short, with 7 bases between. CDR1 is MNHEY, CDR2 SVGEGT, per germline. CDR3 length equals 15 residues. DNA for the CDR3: TGTGCCAGCAGTTACTCCAGGACTAGCACAGATACGCAGTATTTT. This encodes CASSYSRTSTDTQYF.

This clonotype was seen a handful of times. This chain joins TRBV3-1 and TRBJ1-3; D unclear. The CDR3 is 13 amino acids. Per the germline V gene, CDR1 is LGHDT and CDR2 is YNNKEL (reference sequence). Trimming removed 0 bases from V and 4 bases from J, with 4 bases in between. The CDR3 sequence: CASSQDWGNTIYF. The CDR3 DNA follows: TGTGCCAGCAGCCAAGATTGGGGAAACACCATATATTTT.